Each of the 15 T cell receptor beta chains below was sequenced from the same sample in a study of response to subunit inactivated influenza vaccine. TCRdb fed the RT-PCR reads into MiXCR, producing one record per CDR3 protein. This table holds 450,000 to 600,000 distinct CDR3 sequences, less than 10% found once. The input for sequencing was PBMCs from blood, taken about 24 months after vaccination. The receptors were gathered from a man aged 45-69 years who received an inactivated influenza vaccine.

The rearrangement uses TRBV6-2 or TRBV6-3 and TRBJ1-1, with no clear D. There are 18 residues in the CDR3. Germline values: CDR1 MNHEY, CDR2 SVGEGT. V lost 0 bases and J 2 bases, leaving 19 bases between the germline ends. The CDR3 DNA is TGTGCCAGCAGTTACTCGATATTGGGGAAACTGGTTAACACTGAAGCTTTCTTT. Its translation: CASSYSILGKLVNTEAFF.

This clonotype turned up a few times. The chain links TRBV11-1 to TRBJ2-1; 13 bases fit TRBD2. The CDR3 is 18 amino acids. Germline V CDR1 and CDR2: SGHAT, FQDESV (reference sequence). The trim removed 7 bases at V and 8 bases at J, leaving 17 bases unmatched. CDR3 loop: CASTDKELAGGPRYEQFF. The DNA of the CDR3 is TGTGCCAGCACCGACAAGGAACTAGCGGGAGGGCCTAGGTATGAGCAGTTCTTC. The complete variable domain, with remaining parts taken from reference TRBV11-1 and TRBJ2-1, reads EAEVAQSPRYKITEKSQAVAFWCDPISGHATLYWYRQILGQGPELLVQFQDESVVDDSQLPKDRFSAERLKGVDSTLKIQPAELGDSAMYLCASTDKELAGGPRYEQFFGPGTRLTVL.

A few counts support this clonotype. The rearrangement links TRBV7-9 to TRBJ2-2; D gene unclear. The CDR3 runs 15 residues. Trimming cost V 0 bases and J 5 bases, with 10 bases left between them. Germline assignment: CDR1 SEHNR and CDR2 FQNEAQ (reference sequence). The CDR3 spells CASSLARVLTGELFF. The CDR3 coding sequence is TGTGCCAGCAGCTTAGCTAGGGTCTTAACCGGGGAGCTGTTTTTT.

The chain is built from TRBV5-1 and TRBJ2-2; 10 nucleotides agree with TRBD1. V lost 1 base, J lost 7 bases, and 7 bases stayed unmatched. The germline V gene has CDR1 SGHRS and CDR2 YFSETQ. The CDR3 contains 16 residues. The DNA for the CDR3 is TGCGCCAGCAGCTTGACCGGGACAGGGGATGTCGGGGAGCTGTTTTTT. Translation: CASSLTGTGDVGELFF.

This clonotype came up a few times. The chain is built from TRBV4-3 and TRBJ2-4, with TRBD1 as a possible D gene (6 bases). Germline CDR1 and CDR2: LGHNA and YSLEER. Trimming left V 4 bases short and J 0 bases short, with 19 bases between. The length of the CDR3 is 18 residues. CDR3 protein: CASSPSPPGQLAKNIQYF. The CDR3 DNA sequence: TGCGCCAGCAGCCCCTCCCCCCCAGGACAGCTAGCCAAAAACATTCAGTACTTC.

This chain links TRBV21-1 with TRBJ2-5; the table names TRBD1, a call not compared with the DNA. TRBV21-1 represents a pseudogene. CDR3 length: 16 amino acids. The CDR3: CASSKGGNRRRETQYF. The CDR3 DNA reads TGTGCCAGCAGCAAAGGCGGAAACAGGCGGCGTGAGACCCAGTACTTC.

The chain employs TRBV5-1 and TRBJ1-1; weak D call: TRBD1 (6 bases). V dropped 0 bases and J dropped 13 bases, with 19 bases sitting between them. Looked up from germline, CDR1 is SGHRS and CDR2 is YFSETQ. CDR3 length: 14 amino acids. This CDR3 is CASSLDVVGDKNFF. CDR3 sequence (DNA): TGCGCCAGCAGCTTGGATGTGGTGGGGGACAAGAATTTCTTT.

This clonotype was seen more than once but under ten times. The chain's CDR3 is CASSPDRGWGSEQFF. The CDR3 region has the DNA TGTGCCAGCAGCCCTGACAGGGGATGGGGCAGTGAGCAGTTCTTC. The J gene is TRBJ2-1, the V gene TRBV7-2; 8 bases align to TRBD1. J was trimmed by 9 bases and V by 5 bases; bases with no gene match: 12. Per the germline V gene, CDR1 is SGHTA and CDR2 is FQGNSA. CDR3 length: 15 residues.

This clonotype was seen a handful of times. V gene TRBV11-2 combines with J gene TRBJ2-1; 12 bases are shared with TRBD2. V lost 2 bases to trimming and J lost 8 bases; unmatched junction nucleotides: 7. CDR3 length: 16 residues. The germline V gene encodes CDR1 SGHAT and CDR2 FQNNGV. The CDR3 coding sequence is TGTGCCAGCAGCTTAAAACCTAGCGGGGGGGCCTATGAGCAGTTCTTC. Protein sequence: CASSLKPSGGAYEQFF.

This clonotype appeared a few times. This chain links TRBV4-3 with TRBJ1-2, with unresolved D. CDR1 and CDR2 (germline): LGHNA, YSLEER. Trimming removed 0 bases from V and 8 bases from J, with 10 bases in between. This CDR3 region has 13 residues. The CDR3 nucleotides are TGCGCCAGCAGCCAAGATCTTCGCGGCGGCTACACCTTC. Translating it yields CASSQDLRGGYTF.

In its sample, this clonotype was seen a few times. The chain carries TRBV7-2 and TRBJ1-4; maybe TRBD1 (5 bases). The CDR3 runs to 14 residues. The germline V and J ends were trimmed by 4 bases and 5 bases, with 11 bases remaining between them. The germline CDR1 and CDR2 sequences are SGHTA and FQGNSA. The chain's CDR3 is CASSSSGLNEKLFF. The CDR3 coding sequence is TGTGCCAGCAGCTCCTCAGGGTTAAATGAAAAACTGTTTTTT.

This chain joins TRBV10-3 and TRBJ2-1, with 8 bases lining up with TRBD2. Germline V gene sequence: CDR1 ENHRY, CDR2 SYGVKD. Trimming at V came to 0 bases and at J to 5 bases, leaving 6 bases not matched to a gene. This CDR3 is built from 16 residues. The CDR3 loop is CAISESSTSGNNEQFF. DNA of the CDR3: TGTGCCATCAGTGAGTCGTCCACTAGCGGAAACAATGAGCAGTTCTTC.

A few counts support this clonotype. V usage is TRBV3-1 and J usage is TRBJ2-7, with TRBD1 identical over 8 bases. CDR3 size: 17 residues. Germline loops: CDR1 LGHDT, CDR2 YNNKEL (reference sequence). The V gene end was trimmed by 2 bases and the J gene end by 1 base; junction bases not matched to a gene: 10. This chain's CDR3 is CASSQTGQGIWSYEQYF. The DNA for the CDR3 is TGTGCCAGCAGCCAAACCGGACAGGGAATTTGGTCCTACGAGCAGTACTTC.

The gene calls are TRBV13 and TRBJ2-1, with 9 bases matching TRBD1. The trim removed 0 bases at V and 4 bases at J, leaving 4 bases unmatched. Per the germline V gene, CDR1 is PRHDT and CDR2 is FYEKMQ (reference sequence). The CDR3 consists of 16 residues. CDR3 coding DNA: TGTGCCAGCAGCTTAGGCCTAGGACAGGGGTACAATGAGCAGTTCTTC. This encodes CASSLGLGQGYNEQFF. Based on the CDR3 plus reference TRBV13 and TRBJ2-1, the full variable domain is AAGVIQSPRHLIKEKRETATLKCYPIPRHDTVYWYQQGPGQDPQFLISFYEKMQSDKGSIPDRFSAQQFSDYHSELNMSSLELGDSALYFCASSLGLGQGYNEQFFGPGTRLTVL.

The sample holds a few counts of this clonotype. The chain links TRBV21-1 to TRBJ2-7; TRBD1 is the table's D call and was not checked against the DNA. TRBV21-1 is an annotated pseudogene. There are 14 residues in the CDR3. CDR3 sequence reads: CASSTGTPAYEQYF. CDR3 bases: TGTGCCAGCAGCACCGGGACCCCAGCCTACGAGCAGTACTTC.